The source of this T cell receptor beta chain is a study of blood T cells in healthy people across ages. With regard to this clonotype: Its matching antigen is unknown.

CDR1 is SGHTA and CDR2 is FQGNSA in the germline V gene. Between the trimmed V and J ends, which lost 1 base and 1 base, there was a span of 17 bases. The length of the CDR3 is 18 residues. Through a sample-barcoded 5' primer and a J-beta primer mix, a second PCR was run for roughly 7 to 12 cycles. TCRdb redid the calling of the 5' RACE reads with MiXCR, one entry per CDR3 protein. The data show 1,800,000 or so distinct CDR3 sequences, with approximately 40% seen just once and around 23% held by the top ten. There were healthy Caucasian individuals from Russia, aged 6 to 90, serving as donors. Study-level results: Naive and antigen-experienced cells could not be conclusively compared, given unsorted PBMCs. For the donors, CMV status was unknown and possibly confounded expanded clonotype changes.

Sequencing was carried out using blood. The chain joins TRBV7-2 to TRBJ1-5, with no clear D. This TCR was sampled from a human donor in good health. As DNA, the CDR3 is TGTGCCAGCAGCTTAGGCCTCCGTCGGGAGGCGAGCAATCAGCCCCAGCATTTT. Translated: CASSLGLRREASNQPQHF.